A single sample is the source of the 9 T cell receptor beta chains below, sequenced in a study of blood T cell repertoires in COVID-19. The data were produced by immunoSEQ multiplex PCR, yet TCRdb's version contains in-frame clones alone and is incomplete. This sample has around 220,000 clones, with around 88% found just once. Sequences were obtained from PBMCs or T cells enriched from blood (not recorded which). These receptors came from a woman in her fifties or sixties with acute COVID-19.

The chain joins TRBV3-1 (or the pseudogene TRBV3-2) to TRBJ2-6; the match to TRBD2 covers 9 bases. Trimming at V came to 3 bases and at J to 0 bases, leaving 9 bases not matched to a gene. The V gene's germline CDR1 is LGHDT and CDR2 YNNKEL (reference sequence). The CDR3 sequence is 19 residues long. CDR3 nucleotides: TGTGCCAGCAGCCACGCTAGCGGGATATATAGCTCTGGGGCCAACGTCCTGACTTTC. Its translation: CASSHASGIYSSGANVLTF.

V is TRBV5-4 and J is TRBJ1-1; D is perhaps TRBD1 (6 bases). The CDR3 is 14 amino acids. Germline V lookup: CDR1 SGHNT, CDR2 YYREEE (reference sequence). V dropped 2 bases and J dropped 1 base, with 9 bases sitting between them. CDR3 region: CASSFPRGNTEAFF. The CDR3, as DNA: TGTGCCAGCAGCTTTCCCAGGGGGAACACTGAAGCTTTCTTT. Variable domain in full (rest from reference TRBV5-4 and TRBJ1-1): ETGVTQSPTHLIKTRGQQVTLRCSSQSGHNTVSWYQQALGQGPQFIFQYYREEENGRGNFPPRFSGLQFPNYSSELNVNALELDDSALYLCASSFPRGNTEAFFGQGTRLTVV.

This chain links TRBV28 with TRBJ1-5; TRBD1 aligns across 8 bases. V trimming: 5 bases; J trimming: 7 bases; junction bases outside the gene matches: 10. The CDR3 sequence is 15 residues long. Germline CDR1 is MDHEN and CDR2 is SYDVKM. The CDR3: CASSPTTGAGQPQHF. Here the CDR3 DNA reads TGTGCCAGCAGTCCCACGACAGGGGCGGGACAGCCCCAGCATTTT. The variable domain in full, completed from reference TRBV28 and TRBJ1-5, reads DVKVTQSSRYLVKRTGEKVFLECVQDMDHENMFWYRQDPGLGLRLIYFSYDVKMKEKGDIPEGYSVSREKKERFSLILESASTNQTSMYLCASSPTTGAGQPQHFGDGTRLSIL.

The chain carries TRBV6-6 and TRBJ2-7, with TRBD2 identical over 7 bases. V dropped 4 bases and J dropped 3; count of bases not matched to a gene: 12. The length of the CDR3 is 16 residues. Germline CDR1 MNHNY, CDR2 SVGAGI (reference sequence). The CDR3 sequence is CASSSVASGRLYEQYF. CDR3 sequence (DNA): TGTGCCAGCAGTTCCGTAGCTAGCGGCCGACTCTACGAGCAGTACTTC.

V is TRBV6-5 and J is TRBJ1-2, with D possibly TRBD1 on 5 matching bases. From germline, CDR1 is MNHEY and CDR2 SVGAGI. With 1 base removed from V and 7 bases from J, the gap between germline ends came to 10 bases. The CDR3 length is 13 residues. As DNA, the CDR3 is TGTGCCAGCAGTTACTTGCAGGGTGCTGGCTACACCTTC. Its translation is CASSYLQGAGYTF.

The V and J genes are TRBV27 and TRBJ2-1; 8 nucleotides align to TRBD2. V was pared by 2 bases and J by 3 bases, with 3 bases of the junction left unmatched. There are 15 residues in the CDR3. Germline V lookup: CDR1 MNHEY, CDR2 SMNVEV (reference sequence). This CDR3 is CASSLAGGYYNEQFF. In DNA form, the CDR3 reads TGTGCCAGCAGTTTAGCGGGAGGATACTACAATGAGCAGTTCTTC.

This sequence joins TRBV30 and TRBJ1-1; D remains ambiguous. The CDR3 is 13 residues long. V gave up 3 bases and J gave up 1 base, with 9 bases separating them. The germline gives CDR1 GTSNPN, CDR2 SVGIG (reference sequence). CDR3 sequence (DNA): TGTGCCTGGAGCCAGGAAACGAACACTGAAGCTTTCTTT. It is translated as CAWSQETNTEAFF.

This clone has only one observation. The gene calls are TRBV2 and TRBJ1-2; 8 positions match TRBD1. Trimming removed 4 bases from V and 4 bases from J; junction bases left unmatched: 8. The CDR3 has 15 residues. Germline V gene data show CDR1 as SNHLY and CDR2 as FYNNEI. The CDR3 nucleotides read TGTGCCAGCAGTGCACTAACCGGGACAGGCTATGGCTACACCTTC. This gives the protein CASSALTGTGYGYTF.

V and J are TRBV18 and TRBJ2-5, with no clear D. The CDR3 contains 14 residues. V dropped 0 bases and J dropped 2 bases, with 7 bases sitting between them. The germline V gene encodes CDR1 KGHSH and CDR2 LQKENI. Here the CDR3 reads CASSPPGKQETQYF. CDR3 nucleotide sequence: TGTGCCAGCTCACCACCGGGCAAACAAGAGACCCAGTACTTC.